This T cell receptor beta chain was documented in a study of cytomegalovirus exposure and HLA in healthy donors. Findings and limits, study-wide: A later examination showed that TCR association rates differed by HLA locus, with DRB1 most and HLA-C fewest. A later analysis reportedly identified an Asian-associated ancestry cluster as carrying fewer N-insertions than the approximately 730-donor mean.

Healthy bone marrow donors formed the donor group. The PCR contained 60 Vbeta and 13 Jbeta primers. Sequenced by immunoSEQ multiplex PCR; TCRdb stores in-frame clones only, minus some. Here the sample spans over 100,000 clones, around 73% being singletons. To note about this clone: What it binds is not known.

Trimming shortened V by 7 bases and J by 6 bases, and 12 bases separated the two germline ends. Germline V gene sequence: CDR1 SNHLY, CDR2 FYNNEI. The CDR3 runs 13 residues. The chain joins TRBV2 to TRBJ2-2; D perhaps matches TRBD1 (5 bases). This TCR derives from a middle-aged man in good health and CMV-seronegative. Sequenced input: PBMCs. The CDR3 region is CASTGREAGELFF. CDR3 sequence (DNA): TGTGCCAGCACGGGCAGGGAAGCCGGGGAGCTGTTTTTT. The full variable domain, with the rest looked up from reference TRBV2 and TRBJ2-2, is EPEVTQTPSHQVTQMGQEVILRCVPISNHLYFYWYRQILGQKVEFLVSFYNNEISEKSEIFDDQFSVERPDGSNFTLKIRSTKLEDSAMYFCASTGREAGELFFGEGSRLTVL.